The clone carrying this T cell receptor beta chain was seen a handful of times. Profiled with immunoSEQ multiplex PCR; TCRdb holds only in-frame clones, not every one. The sample has some 40,000 clones, about 89% seen once. The record originates from a study of OX40 agonist ivuxolimab in advanced cancers. The clonotype originates from an adult with an advanced solid tumor such as melanoma, head and neck, liver or kidney cancer. The material was CD4+ or CD8+ T cells sorted from blood, obtained in a trial of the OX40 agonist ivuxolimab.

In DNA form, the CDR3 reads TGTGCCAGCAGTTTACAGAGCACAGATACGCAGTATTTT. Amino acid sequence: CASSLQSTDTQYF. V usage is TRBV6-6 and J usage is TRBJ2-3; D ambiguous. The CDR3 totals 13 residues. Germline CDR1 MNHNY, CDR2 SVGAGI (reference sequence). The germline V and J ends were trimmed by 4 bases and 0 bases, with 5 bases remaining between them.